This TCR beta chain emerged from a study of T-cell reconstitution after alpha-beta-depleted transplantation in children. Findings of the study overall: Several hundred rapidly expanded clones from non-depleted graft cells reportedly supplied alpha-beta T cells about two months post-transplant. T cells produced anew were the main source of T-cell counts and diversity one year after transplant.

V lost 0 bases and J 3 bases, leaving 15 bases between the germline ends. Per the germline V gene, CDR1 is MNHEY and CDR2 is SVGAGI. The CDR3 runs 17 residues. Unique molecular identifiers were built into the TCRbeta library. TCRdb reprocessed the PCR reads via MiXCR and lists one record per CDR3 protein. The sample holds about 580,000 distinct CDR3 sequences, roughly 24% seen once. This clonotype was counted many times. Its antigen remains unknown. The J gene is TRBJ2-4, the V gene TRBV6-5; D gene uncertain. The TCR comes from a boy less than two years old who had a stem cell transplant for acute myeloid leukemia, so the T cells may come from the graft donor. This specimen was PBMCs, mostly from graft donor cells, taken 360 days after TCRalphabeta/CD19-depleted stem cell transplant. This chain's CDR3 is CASSYSSVASGKNIQYF. The CDR3 bases are TGTGCCAGCAGTTACTCATCAGTCGCTTCGGGCAAAAACATTCAGTACTTC.